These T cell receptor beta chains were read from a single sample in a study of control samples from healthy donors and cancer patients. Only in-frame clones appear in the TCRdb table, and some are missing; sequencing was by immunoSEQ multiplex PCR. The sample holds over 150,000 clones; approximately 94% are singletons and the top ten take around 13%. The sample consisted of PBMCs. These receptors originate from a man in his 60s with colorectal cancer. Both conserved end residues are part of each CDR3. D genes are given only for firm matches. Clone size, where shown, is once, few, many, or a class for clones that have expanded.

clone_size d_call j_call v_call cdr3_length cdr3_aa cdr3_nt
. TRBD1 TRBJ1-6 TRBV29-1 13 CSARDRVNSPLHF TGCAGTGCCCGGGACAGGGTGAATTCACCCCTCCACTTT
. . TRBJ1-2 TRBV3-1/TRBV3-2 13 CASSQASTYGYTF TGTGCCAGCAGCCAAGCATCCACCTATGGCTACACCTTC
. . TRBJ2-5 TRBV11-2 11 CASSLGGAQYF TGTGCCAGCAGCTTAGGAGGGGCCCAGTACTTC
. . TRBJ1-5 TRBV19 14 CASTLRDSNQPQHF TGTGCCAGTACCCTCCGGGATTCCAATCAGCCCCAGCATTTT
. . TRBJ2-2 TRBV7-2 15 CASSQIQVNTGELFF TGTGCCAGCAGCCAAATACAGGTGAACACCGGGGAGCTGTTTTTT
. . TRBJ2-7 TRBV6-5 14 CASQRDLDRQEQYF TGTGCCAGCCAAAGGGACTTAGACAGGCAAGAGCAGTACTTC
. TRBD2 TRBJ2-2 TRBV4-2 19 CASSQVGLAGGSPMPELFF TGTGCCAGCAGCCAAGTGGGCCTAGCGGGGGGGTCGCCCATGCCCGAGCTGTTTTTT
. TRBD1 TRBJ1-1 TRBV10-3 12 CAIGGWNTEAFF TGTGCTATAGGGGGCTGGAACACTGAAGCTTTCTTT
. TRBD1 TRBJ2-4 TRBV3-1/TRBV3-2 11 CASSQGQGVSF TGTGCCAGCAGCCAAGGACAGGGGGTATCCTTC
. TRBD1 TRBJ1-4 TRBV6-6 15 CASSYSQGKGEKLFF TGTGCCAGCAGTTACTCACAGGGGAAGGGAGAAAAACTGTTTTTT
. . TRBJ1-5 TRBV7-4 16 CASSANRVFGNQPQHF TGTGCCAGCAGCGCCAACAGGGTTTTCGGCAATCAGCCCCAGCATTTT
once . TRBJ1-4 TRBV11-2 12 CASSLRGEKLFF TGTGCCAGCAGCTTAAGGGGGGAAAAACTGTTTTTT
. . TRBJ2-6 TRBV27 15 CASSFKGYGANVLTF TGTGCCAGCAGTTTTAAGGGTTATGGGGCCAACGTCCTGACTTTC
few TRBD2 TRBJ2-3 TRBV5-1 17 CASSLGLAGARTDTQYF TGCGCCAGCAGCTTGGGACTAGCGGGGGCCCGCACAGATACGCAGTATTTT
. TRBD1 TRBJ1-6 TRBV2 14 CASSEIGGESPLHF TGTGCCAGCAGTGAGATAGGGGGCGAGTCACCCCTCCACTTT
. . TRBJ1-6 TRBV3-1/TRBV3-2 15 CASSQGGRNNSPLHF TGTGCCAGCAGCCAAGGGGGACGGAATAATTCACCCCTCCACTTT
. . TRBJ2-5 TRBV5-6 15 CASSLDGRSGETQYF TGTGCCAGCAGCTTGGATGGCAGATCGGGAGAGACCCAGTACTTC
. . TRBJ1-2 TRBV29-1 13 CSVDRAGNYGYTF TGCAGCGTTGATAGGGCGGGTAACTATGGCTACACCTTC
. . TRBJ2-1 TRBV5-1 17 CASSLPLAVSSYNEQFF TGCGCCAGCAGCTTGCCGTTGGCAGTGAGCTCCTACAATGAGCAGTTCTTC
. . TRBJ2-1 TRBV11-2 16 CASSSSGPTTYNEQFF TGTGCCAGCAGCTCGTCCGGACCCACGACATACAATGAGCAGTTCTTC
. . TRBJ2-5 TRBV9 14 CASSVDEGHETQYF TGTGCCAGCAGCGTAGATGAGGGCCACGAGACCCAGTACTTC
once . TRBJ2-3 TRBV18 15 CASSPYRESTDTQYF TGTGCCAGCTCACCTTACAGGGAAAGCACAGATACGCAGTATTTT
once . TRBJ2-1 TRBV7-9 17 CASSLAPGTALFNEQFF TGTGCCAGCAGTTTAGCTCCCGGGACCGCCCTCTTCAATGAGCAGTTCTTC
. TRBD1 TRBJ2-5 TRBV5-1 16 CASSLEGQRYQETQYF TGCGCCAGCAGCTTGGAGGGACAGCGGTACCAAGAGACCCAGTACTTC